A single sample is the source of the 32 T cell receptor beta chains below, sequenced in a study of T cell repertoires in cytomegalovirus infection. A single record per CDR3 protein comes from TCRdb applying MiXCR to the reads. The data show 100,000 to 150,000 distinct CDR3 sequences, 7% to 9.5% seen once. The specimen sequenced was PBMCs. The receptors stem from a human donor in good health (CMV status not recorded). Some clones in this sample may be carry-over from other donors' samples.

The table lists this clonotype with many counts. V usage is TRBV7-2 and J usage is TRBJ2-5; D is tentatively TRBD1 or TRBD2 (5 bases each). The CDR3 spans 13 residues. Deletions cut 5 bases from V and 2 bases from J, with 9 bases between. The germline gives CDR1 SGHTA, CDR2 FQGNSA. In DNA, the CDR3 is TGTGCCAGCAGCCCGGGACCACAAGAGACCCAGTACTTC. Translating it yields CASSPGPQETQYF.

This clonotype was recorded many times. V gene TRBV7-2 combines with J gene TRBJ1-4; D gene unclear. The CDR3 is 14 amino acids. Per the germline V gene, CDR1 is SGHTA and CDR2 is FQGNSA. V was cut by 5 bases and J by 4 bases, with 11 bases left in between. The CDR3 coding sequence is TGTGCCAGCAGCCGCATGTCAGTTAATGAAAAACTGTTTTTT. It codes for CASSRMSVNEKLFF. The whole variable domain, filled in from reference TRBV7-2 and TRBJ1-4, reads GAGVSQSPSNKVTEKGKDVELRCDPISGHTALYWYRQSLGQGLEFLIYFQGNSAPDKSGLPSDRFSAERTGGSVSTLTIQRTQQEDSAVYLCASSRMSVNEKLFFGSGTQLSVL.

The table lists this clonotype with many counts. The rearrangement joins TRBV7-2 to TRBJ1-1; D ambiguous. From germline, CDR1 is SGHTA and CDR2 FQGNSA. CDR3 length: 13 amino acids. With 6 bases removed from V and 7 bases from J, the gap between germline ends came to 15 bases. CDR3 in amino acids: CASSLWAAGEAFF. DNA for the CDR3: TGTGCCAGCAGTTTATGGGCAGCGGGTGAAGCTTTCTTT.

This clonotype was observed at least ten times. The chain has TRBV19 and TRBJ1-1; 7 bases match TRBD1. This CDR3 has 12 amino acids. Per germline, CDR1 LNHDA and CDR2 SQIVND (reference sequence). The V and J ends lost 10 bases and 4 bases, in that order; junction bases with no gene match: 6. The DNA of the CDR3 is TGTGCCACCAAGACAGGGATCACTGAAGCTTTCTTT. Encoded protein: CATKTGITEAFF.

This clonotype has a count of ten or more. The CDR3, as DNA: TGTGCCAGCAAGGTGGACTCGGATGATGGGCAGTTCTTC. Its protein product is CASKVDSDDGQFF. J is TRBJ2-1 and V is TRBV28; tentative D call: TRBD2 (5 bases). The V end was cut by 7 bases, the J end by 12 bases, with 19 bases between. Per germline, CDR1 MDHEN and CDR2 SYDVKM. The CDR3 sequence is 13 residues long.

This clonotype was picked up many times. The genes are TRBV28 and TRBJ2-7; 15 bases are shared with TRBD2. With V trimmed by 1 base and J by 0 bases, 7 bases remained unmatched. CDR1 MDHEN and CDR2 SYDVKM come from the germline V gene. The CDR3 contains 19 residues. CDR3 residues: CASSLSLGLAGGFSYEQYF. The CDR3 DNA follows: TGTGCCAGCAGTTTATCCCTCGGACTAGCGGGGGGGTTCTCCTACGAGCAGTACTTC.

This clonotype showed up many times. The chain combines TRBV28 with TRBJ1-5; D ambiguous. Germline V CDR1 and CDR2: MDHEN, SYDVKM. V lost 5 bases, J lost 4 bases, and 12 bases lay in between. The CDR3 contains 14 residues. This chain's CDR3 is CASSPTSGNQPQHF. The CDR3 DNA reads TGTGCCAGCAGTCCCACATCGGGGAATCAGCCCCAGCATTTT.

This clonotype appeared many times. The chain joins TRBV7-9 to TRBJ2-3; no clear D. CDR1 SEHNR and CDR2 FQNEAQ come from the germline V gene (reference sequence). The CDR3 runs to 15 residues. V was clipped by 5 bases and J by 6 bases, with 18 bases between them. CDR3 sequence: CASSPRDFAMDTQYF. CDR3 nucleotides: TGTGCCAGCAGCCCGCGCGACTTCGCGATGGATACGCAGTATTTT. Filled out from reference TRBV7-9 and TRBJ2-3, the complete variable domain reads DTGVSQNPRHKITKRGQNVTFRCDPISEHNRLYWYRQTLGQGPEFLTYFQNEAQLEKSRLLSDRFSAERPKGSFSTLEIQRTEQGDSAMYLCASSPRDFAMDTQYFGPGTRLTVL.

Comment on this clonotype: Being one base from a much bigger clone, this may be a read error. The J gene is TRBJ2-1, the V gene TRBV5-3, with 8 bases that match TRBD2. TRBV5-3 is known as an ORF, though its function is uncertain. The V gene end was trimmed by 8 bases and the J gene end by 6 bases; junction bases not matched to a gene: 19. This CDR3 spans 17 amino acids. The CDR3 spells CASSMAPGRAGANEQFF. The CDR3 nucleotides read TGTGCCAGCAGCATGGCACCGGGACGAGCGGGGGCCAATGAGCAGTTCTTC.

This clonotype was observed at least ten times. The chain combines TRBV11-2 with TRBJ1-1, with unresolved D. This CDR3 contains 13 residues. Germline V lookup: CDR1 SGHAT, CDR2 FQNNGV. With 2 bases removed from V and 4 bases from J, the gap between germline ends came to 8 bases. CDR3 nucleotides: TGTGCCAGCAGCTTATTTGAGGGCACTGAAGCTTTCTTT. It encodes CASSLFEGTEAFF.

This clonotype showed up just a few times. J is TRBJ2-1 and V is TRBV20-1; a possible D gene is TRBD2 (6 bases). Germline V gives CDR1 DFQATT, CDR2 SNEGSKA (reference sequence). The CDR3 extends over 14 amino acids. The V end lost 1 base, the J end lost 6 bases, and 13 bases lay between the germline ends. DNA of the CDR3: TGCAGTGCTAGAGTCCGCGGGGCTGCCAATGAGCAGTTCTTC. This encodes CSARVRGAANEQFF.

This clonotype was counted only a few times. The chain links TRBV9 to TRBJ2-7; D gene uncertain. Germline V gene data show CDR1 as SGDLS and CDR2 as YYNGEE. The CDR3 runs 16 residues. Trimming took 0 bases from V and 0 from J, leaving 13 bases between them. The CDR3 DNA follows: TGTGCCAGCAGCGTAGACGACGGTCACAGCTCCTACGAGCAGTACTTC. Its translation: CASSVDDGHSSYEQYF.

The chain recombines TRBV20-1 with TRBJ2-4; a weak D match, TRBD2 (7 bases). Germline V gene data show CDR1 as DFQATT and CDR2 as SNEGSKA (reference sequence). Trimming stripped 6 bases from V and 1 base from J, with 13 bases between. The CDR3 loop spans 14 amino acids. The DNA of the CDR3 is TGCAGTGCGGGGGGGGCAGGGGCCAAAAACATTCAGTACTTC. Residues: CSAGGAGAKNIQYF.

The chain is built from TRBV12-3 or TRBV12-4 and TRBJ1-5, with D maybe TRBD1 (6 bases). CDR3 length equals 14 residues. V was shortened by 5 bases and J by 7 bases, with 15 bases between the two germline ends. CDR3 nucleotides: TGTGCCAGCAGTGAAGGGGGGATCAGGCAGCCCCAGCATTTT. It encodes CASSEGGIRQPQHF.

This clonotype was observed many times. CDR3 sequence: CASSENRGRIHQPQHF. Written as DNA, the CDR3 is TGTGCCAGCAGTGAGAACCGGGGGCGAATCCATCAGCCCCAGCATTTT. The chain employs TRBV2 and TRBJ1-5; D possibly corresponds to TRBD1 (6 bases). Trimming removed 3 bases from V and 5 bases from J, with 17 bases in between. CDR1 and CDR2 from the germline V gene are SNHLY and FYNNEI. The CDR3 runs 16 residues.

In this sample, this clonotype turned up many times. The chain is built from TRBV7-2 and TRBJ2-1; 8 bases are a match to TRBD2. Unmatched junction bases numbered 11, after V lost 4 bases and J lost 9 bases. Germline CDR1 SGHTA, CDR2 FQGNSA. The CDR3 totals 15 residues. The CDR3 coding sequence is TGTGCCAGCAGCTCCAGCGGGGGCCAGGGGAGTGAGCAGTTCTTC. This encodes CASSSSGGQGSEQFF.

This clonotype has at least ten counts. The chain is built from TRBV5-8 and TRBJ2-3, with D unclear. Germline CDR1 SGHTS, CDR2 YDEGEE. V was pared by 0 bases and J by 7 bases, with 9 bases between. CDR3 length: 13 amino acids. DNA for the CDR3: TGTGCCAGCAGCTTGGTTGGGGTAAATACGCAGTATTTT. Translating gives CASSLVGVNTQYF.

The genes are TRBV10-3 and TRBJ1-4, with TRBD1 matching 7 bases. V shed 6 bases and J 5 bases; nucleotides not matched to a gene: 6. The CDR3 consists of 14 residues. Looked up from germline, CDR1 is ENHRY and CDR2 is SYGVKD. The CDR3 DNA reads TGTGCCATCAGGGCGGGACAGTCAAATGAAAAACTGTTTTTT. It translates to CAIRAGQSNEKLFF.

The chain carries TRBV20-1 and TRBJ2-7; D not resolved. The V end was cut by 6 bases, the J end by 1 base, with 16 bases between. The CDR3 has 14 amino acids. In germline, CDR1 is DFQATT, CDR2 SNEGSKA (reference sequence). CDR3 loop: CSAYSGLWSYEQYF. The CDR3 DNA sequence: TGCAGTGCGTACAGTGGCCTTTGGTCCTACGAGCAGTACTTC.

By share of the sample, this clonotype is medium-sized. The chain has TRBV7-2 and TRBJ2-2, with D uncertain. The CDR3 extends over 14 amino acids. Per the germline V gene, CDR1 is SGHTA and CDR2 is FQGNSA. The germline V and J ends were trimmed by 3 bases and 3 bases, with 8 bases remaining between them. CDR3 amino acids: CASSFQKYTGELFF. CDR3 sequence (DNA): TGTGCCAGCAGCTTTCAGAAATACACCGGGGAGCTGTTTTTT.

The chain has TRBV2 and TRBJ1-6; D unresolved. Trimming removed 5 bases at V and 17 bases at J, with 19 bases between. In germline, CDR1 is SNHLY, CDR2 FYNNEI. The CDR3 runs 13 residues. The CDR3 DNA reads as TGTGCCAGCAGTAACAGTGTAGGGTGGTCTGTCCACTTT. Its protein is CASSNSVGWSVHF.

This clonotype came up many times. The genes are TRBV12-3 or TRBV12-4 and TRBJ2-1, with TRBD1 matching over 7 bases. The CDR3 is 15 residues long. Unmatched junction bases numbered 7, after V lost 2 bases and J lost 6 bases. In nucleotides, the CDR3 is TGTGCCAGCAGTTTACCGTTGACAGGGAGCAATGAGCAGTTCTTC. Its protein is CASSLPLTGSNEQFF.

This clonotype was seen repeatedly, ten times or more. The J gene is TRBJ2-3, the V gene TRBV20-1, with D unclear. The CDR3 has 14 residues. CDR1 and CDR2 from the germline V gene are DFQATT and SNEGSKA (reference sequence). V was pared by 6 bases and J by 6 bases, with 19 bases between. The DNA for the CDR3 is TGCAGTGCCCAGGAGCCGGTGCTAGGTGATACGCAGTATTTT. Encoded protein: CSAQEPVLGDTQYF.

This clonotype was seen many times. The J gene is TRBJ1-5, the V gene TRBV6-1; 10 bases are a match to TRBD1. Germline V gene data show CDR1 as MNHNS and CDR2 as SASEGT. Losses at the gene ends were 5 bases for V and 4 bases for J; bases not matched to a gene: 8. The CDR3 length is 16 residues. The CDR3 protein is CASSSSPGQGNQPQHF. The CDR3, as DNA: TGTGCCAGCAGTTCATCACCGGGACAGGGGAATCAGCCCCAGCATTTT.

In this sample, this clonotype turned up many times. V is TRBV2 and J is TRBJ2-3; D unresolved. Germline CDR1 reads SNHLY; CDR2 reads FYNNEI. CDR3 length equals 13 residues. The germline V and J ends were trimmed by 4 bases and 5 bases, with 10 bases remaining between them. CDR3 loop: CASSGNLVDTQYF. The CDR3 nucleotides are TGTGCCAGCAGTGGGAACTTGGTAGATACGCAGTATTTT.

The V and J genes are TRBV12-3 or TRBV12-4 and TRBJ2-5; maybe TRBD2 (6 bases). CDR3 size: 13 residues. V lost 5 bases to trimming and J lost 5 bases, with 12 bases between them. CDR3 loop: CASSPGGRETQYF. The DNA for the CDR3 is TGTGCCAGCAGTCCCGGGGGTCGTGAGACCCAGTACTTC.

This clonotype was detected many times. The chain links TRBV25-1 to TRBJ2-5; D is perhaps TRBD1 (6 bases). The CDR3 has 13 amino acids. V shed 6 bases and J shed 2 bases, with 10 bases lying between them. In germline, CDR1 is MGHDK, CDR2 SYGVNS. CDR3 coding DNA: TGTGCCAGCAGAAGGACAGAGCAAGAGACCCAGTACTTC. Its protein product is CASRRTEQETQYF.

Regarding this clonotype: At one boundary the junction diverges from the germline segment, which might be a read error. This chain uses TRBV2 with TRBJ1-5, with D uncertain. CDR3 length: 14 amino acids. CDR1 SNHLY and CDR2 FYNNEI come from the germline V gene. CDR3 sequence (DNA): TGTTCCAGCAGTACTGGGAACCCTGTGAAGCCCCAGCATTTT. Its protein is CSSSTGNPVKPQHF.

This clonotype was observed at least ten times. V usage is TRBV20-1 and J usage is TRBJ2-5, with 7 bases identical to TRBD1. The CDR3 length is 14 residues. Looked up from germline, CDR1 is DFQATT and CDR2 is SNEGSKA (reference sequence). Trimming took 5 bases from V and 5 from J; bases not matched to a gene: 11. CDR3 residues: CSAADSRGSETQYF. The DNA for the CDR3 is TGCAGTGCTGCCGATAGCAGGGGGTCGGAGACCCAGTACTTC.

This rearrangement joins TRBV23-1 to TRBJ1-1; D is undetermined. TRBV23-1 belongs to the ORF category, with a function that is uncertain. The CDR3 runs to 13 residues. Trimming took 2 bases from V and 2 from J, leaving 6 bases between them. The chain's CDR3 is CASSQTANTEAFF. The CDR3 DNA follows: TGCGCCAGCAGTCAAACAGCAAACACTGAAGCTTTCTTT.

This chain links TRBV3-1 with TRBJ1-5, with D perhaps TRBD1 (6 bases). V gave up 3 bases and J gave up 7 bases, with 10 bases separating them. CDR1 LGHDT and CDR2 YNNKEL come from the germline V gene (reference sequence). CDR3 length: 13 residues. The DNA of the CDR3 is TGTGCCAGCAGCCATGGAGGGGGGCAGCCCCAGCATTTT. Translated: CASSHGGGQPQHF.

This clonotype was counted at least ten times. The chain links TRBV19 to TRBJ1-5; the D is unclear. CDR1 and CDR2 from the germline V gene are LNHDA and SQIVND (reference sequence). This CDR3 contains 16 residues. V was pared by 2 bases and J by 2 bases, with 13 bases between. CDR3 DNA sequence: TGTGCCAGTAGTATATTGAGTCTTGCCGGCAATCAGCCCCAGCATTTT. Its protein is CASSILSLAGNQPQHF.